The 2 T cell receptor beta chains given below trace back to one sample, sequenced in a study of CD8 T cells in ankylosing spondylitis. Study findings and constraints: Made up of eight highly homologous variants, a TCR beta motif appeared characteristic of ankylosing spondylitis blood.

TCRdb re-analysed the 5' RACE reads in MiXCR, keeping a single row per CDR3 protein. The sample has some 700,000 distinct CDR3 sequences, around 20% seen once. Antigens of these TCRs are unknown. Specimen: blood, either unsorted or a sorted T cell fraction (not recorded which). The receptors stem from a male donor with ankylosing spondylitis.

This chain uses TRBV7-9 with TRBJ2-7; D gene ambiguous. The V gene's germline CDR1 is SEHNR and CDR2 FQNEAQ (reference sequence). The CDR3 runs to 15 residues. V lost 5 bases to trimming and J lost 0 bases, with 14 bases between them. CDR3 nucleotide sequence: TGTGCCAGCAGCCCATCGTTCATGAGCTCCTACGAGCAGTACTTC. Translated: CASSPSFMSSYEQYF.

At least ten counts were recorded for this clonotype. The gene calls are TRBV5-1 and TRBJ1-1; D is ambiguous. The CDR3 loop spans 13 amino acids. The V gene's germline CDR1 is SGHRS and CDR2 YFSETQ. Trimming stripped 0 bases from V and 1 base from J, with 4 bases between. CDR3 sequence (DNA): TGCGCCAGCAGCTTGGCCCCGAACACTGAAGCTTTCTTT. This translates into CASSLAPNTEAFF.